This T cell receptor beta chain was sequenced in a study of blood T cell repertoires in COVID-19. The CDR3 consists of 17 residues. V was clipped by 5 bases and J by 2 bases; unmatched bases: 13. Germline V gene sequence: CDR1 SEHNR, CDR2 FQNEAQ (reference sequence). Assay used: immunoSEQ multiplex PCR; TCRdb lists only in-frame clones, some missing. In the table there are approximately 290,000 clones, 85% to 90% of which are singletons. Sequencing input: peripheral blood. The TCR comes from a woman under 40 with COVID-19, enrolled during active disease. V is TRBV7-9 and J is TRBJ2-7, with 9 bases fitting TRBD2. The chain's CDR3 is CASSPEGRLAGPYEQYF. CDR3 nucleotide sequence: TGTGCCAGCAGCCCCGAAGGTAGGCTAGCGGGGCCCTACGAGCAGTACTTC. Full variable domain (missing parts from reference TRBV7-9 and TRBJ2-7): DTGVSQNPRHKITKRGQNVTFRCDPISEHNRLYWYRQTLGQGPEFLTYFQNEAQLEKSRLLSDRFSAERPKGSFSTLEIQRTEQGDSAMYLCASSPEGRLAGPYEQYFGPGTRLTVT.